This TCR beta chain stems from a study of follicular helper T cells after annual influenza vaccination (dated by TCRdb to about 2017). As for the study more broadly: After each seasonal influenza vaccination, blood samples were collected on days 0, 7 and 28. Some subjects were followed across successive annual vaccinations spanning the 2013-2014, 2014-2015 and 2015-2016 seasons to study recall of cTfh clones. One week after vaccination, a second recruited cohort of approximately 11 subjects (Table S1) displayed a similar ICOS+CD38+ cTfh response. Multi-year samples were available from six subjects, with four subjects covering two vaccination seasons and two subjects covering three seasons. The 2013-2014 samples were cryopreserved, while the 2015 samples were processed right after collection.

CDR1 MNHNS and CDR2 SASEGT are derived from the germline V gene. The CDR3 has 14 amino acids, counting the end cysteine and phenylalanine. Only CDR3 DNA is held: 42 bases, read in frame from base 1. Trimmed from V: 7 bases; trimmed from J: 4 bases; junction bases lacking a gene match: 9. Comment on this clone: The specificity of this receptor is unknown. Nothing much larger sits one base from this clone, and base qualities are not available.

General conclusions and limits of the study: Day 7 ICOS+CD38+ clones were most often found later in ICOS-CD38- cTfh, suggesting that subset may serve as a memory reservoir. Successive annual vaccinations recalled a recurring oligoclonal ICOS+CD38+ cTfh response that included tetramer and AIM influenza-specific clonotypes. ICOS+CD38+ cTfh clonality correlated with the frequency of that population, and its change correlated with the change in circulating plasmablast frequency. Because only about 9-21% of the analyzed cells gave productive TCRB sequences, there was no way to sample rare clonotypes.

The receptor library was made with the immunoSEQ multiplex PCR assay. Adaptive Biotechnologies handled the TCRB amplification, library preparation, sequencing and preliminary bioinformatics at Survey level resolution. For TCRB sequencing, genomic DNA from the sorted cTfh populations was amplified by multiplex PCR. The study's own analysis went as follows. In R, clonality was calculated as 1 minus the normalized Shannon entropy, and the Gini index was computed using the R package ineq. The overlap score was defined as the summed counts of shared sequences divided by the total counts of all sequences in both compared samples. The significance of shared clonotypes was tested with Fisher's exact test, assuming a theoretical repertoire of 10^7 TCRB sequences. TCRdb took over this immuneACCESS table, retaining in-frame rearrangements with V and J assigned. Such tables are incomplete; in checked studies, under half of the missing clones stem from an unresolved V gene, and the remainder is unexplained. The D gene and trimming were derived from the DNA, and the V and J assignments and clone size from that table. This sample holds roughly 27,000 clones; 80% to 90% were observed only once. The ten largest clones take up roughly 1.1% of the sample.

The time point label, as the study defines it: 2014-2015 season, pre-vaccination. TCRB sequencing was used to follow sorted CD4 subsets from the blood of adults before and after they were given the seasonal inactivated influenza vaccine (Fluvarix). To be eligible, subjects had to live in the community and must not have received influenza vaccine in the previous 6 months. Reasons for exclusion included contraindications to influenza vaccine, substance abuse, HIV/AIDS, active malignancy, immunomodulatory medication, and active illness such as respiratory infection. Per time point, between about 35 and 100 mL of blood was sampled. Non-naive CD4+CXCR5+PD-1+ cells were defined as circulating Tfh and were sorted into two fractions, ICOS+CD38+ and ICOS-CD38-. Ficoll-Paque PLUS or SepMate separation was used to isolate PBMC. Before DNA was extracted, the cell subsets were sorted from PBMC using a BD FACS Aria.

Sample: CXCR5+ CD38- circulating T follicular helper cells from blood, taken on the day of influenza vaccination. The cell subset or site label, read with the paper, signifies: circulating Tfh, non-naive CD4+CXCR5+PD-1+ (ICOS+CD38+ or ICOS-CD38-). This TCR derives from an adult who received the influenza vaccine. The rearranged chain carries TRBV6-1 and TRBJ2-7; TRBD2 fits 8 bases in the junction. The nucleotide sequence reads TGTGCCAGCACCGAAAATCCGGGGGGGTACGAGCAGTACTTC. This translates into CASTENPGGYEQYF.